This is a list of T cell receptor beta chains from one sample in a study of response to subunit inactivated influenza vaccine. TCRdb recomputed calls from the RT-PCR reads with MiXCR, one row per CDR3 protein. The data contain 500,000 to 600,000 distinct CDR3 sequences, about 17% of them singletons. The sample in question was CD4+ T cells sorted from PBMCs, obtained less than 30 months after vaccination. The receptors stem from a man between 50 and 69 years old who received an inactivated influenza vaccine. The CDR3 runs from the conserved cysteine through the conserved F or W. Fields, in order: clone size, D gene, J gene, V gene, CDR3 DNA, CDR3 protein. The D gene is left open where the match is weak. Size is stated for part of the rows, as once, few or many counts, or as a class when the clone is expanded.

>NA|TRBD2|TRBJ2-2|TRBV4-2
TGTGCCAGCAGCCAAGAAGTCCTAGCGGAGAACACCGGGGAGCTGTTTTTT
CASSQEVLAENTGELFF
>many|NA|TRBJ1-1|TRBV11-2
TGTGCCAGCAGCTTGGGTCAGGGAGGAACTTTCTTT
CASSLGQGGTFF
>NA|TRBD1|TRBJ2-5|TRBV6-1
TGTGCCAGCAGTGTACGACAGGGTCAAGAGACCCAGTACTTC
CASSVRQGQETQYF
>many|NA|TRBJ1-1|TRBV4-3
TGCGCCAGCAGCCAAGAGGGCGGTTGGAACACTGAAGCTTTCTTT
CASSQEGGWNTEAFF
>NA|NA|TRBJ2-5|TRBV7-8
TGTGCCAGCAGCCCCCGTAGCGGTGTTCAAGAGACCCAGTACTTC
CASSPRSGVQETQYF
>NA|TRBD1|TRBJ2-1|TRBV5-1
TGCGCCAGCAGATTTTCCGGGACAGAATACAATGAGCAGTTCTTC
CASRFSGTEYNEQFF
>few|NA|TRBJ2-1|TRBV24-1
TGTGCCACCAGTGATCCGTGGGGTGTCGGGAGCTCCTACAATGAGCAGTTCTTC
CATSDPWGVGSSYNEQFF
>NA|NA|TRBJ2-7|TRBV6-1
TGTGCCAGCAGTCTTGCCATGGGTCCCTACGAGCAGTACTTC
CASSLAMGPYEQYF
>NA|NA|TRBJ1-1|TRBV3-1
TGTGCCAGCAGCCAAGTCCAACAGAACACTGAAGCTTTCTTT
CASSQVQQNTEAFF
>NA|NA|TRBJ1-2|TRBV20-1
TGCAGTGCACAGACTTTTGACTACACCTTC
CSAQTFDYTF
>few|NA|TRBJ1-5|TRBV6-1
TGTGCCAGCAGTGAAGGTGGGGTTCAGCCCCAGCATTTT
CASSEGGVQPQHF
>NA|TRBD1|TRBJ1-1|TRBV5-1
TGCGCCAGCAGCTACCGGACAGGGATGAACACTGAAGCTTTCTTT
CASSYRTGMNTEAFF
>NA|TRBD2|TRBJ2-3|TRBV12-3/TRBV12-4
TGTGCCAGCAGTTTAAGGCGGGCTAGCGGGGGCCGCACAGATACGCAGTATTTT
CASSLRRASGGRTDTQYF
>NA|NA|TRBJ2-5|TRBV7-9
TGTGCCAGCAGCCCCGTGATCGTGGGAGAGACCCAGTACTTC
CASSPVIVGETQYF
>few|TRBD1|TRBJ2-1|TRBV28
TGTGCCAGCAGTTTAGGGGACAGGTACAATGAGCAGTTCTTC
CASSLGDRYNEQFF
>many|NA|TRBJ2-7|TRBV5-1
TGCGCCAGCAGCGGGGGACTTGACGAGCAGTACTTC
CASSGGLDEQYF
>few|NA|TRBJ2-1|TRBV2
TGTGCCAGCAGTGCCCTTGGGGCTAGCAGTTACAATGAGCAGTTCTTC
CASSALGASSYNEQFF
>many|NA|TRBJ2-2|TRBV5-1
TGTGCCAGCAGCCTACAGGGCGCCGGGGAGCTGTTTTTT
CASSLQGAGELFF
>NA|TRBD2|TRBJ2-3|TRBV20-1
TGCAGTGCTCCAGCGGGAGGGCCGTCCGGAGATACGCAGTATTTT
CSAPAGGPSGDTQYF
>NA|TRBD2|TRBJ2-7|TRBV20-1
TGCAGTGCTAGTCGTACTAGCGGGCTCTACGAGCAGTACTTC
CSASRTSGLYEQYF
>NA|NA|TRBJ2-1|TRBV20-1
TGCAGTGCTACGACAGGCTCCTACAATGAGCAGTTCTTC
CSATTGSYNEQFF
>NA|NA|TRBJ2-2|TRBV6-5
TGTGCCAGCAGTTGGGGGAGCGTGACCGGGGAGCTGTTTTTT
CASSWGSVTGELFF
>many|TRBD2|TRBJ2-3|TRBV20-1
TGCAGTGCTAGAAGCCCGGGACTAGCGGGGGGCAGCGGCACAGATACGCAGTATTTT
CSARSPGLAGGSGTDTQYF
>few|TRBD1|TRBJ2-1|TRBV7-8
TGTGCCAGCAGCTTAGCCCAGGGGGCGTATGAGCAGTTCTTC
CASSLAQGAYEQFF
>few|NA|TRBJ2-3|TRBV4-1
TGCGCCAGCAGCCAAGTCACACCCACAGATACGCAGTATTTT
CASSQVTPTDTQYF
>NA|NA|TRBJ2-2|TRBV20-1
TGCAGTGCTAGGAGGGACAAGGGGTACACCGGGGAGCTGTTTTTT
CSARRDKGYTGELFF
>many|NA|TRBJ2-5|TRBV2
TGTGCCAGCAGTCCGAACGGACAAGAGACCCAGTACTTC
CASSPNGQETQYF
>many|NA|TRBJ1-3|TRBV12-3/TRBV12-4
TGTGCCAGCAACCCCCTTCCTGTACGCACCATATATTTT
CASNPLPVRTIYF
>NA|NA|TRBJ1-1|TRBV10-3
TGTGCCATCAGTGTACAGGGATTCCCGAACACTGAAGCTTTCTTT
CAISVQGFPNTEAFF
>few|NA|TRBJ1-2|TRBV4-1
TGCGCCAGCAGCGAAGGGAGGACGGTTAACTATGGCTACACCTTC
CASSEGRTVNYGYTF
>many|NA|TRBJ2-3|TRBV28
TGTGCCAGCTTGAGGAGGGCCAGTTTCATCGGCACAGATACGCAGTATTTT
CASLRRASFIGTDTQYF
>NA|NA|TRBJ2-1|TRBV27
TGTGCCAGCAGTTTGCCCGAACGGGCTATCTCATTCGATGAGCAGTTCTTC
CASSLPERAISFDEQFF